The source of this TCR beta chain is a study of T-cell memory formation after mild COVID-19. General study findings and limits: Several responding clones turned up in pre-infection memory, indicating that cross-reactive memory may have taken part. In second-wave clones peaking day 37, SARS-CoV-2 specificity remained unconfirmed.

Trimming cost V 5 bases and J 0 bases, with 15 bases left between them. CDR1 is SGHVS, CDR2 FNYEAQ, per germline. This CDR3 is built from 16 residues. Concerning this clonotype: Its antigen is as yet unknown.

Via MiXCR, TCRdb re-called the 5' RACE reads, giving one row per CDR3 protein. The top ten hold roughly 23% of the sample, which has more than 250,000 distinct CDR3 sequences, 15% to 20% seen once. What was sequenced was PBMCs or a T cell subset sorted from them (not recorded which). The rearrangement uses TRBV7-6 and TRBJ2-3; D may match TRBD1 or TRBD2 (5 bases each). The source is a man aged 18-30 years who had mild COVID-19 (a few samples of this study predate the infection). Cell type and time point are not known. CDR3 nucleotide sequence: TGTGCCAGCAGCAACCGGGACGACACTAGCACAGATACGCAGTATTTT. It yields the protein CASSNRDDTSTDTQYF. Together with reference TRBV7-6 and TRBJ2-3, the CDR3 gives the full variable domain: GAGVSQSPRYKVTKRGQDVALRCDPISGHVSLYWYRQALGQGPEFLTYFNYEAQQDKSGLPNDRFSAERPEGSISTLTIQRTEQRDSAMYRCASSNRDDTSTDTQYFGPGTRLTVL.